This T cell receptor beta chain emerged from a study of CD8+CD57+ T cells in acquired aplastic anemia. CDR3 and TCR beta VDJ profiling relied on a genomic DNA template. Via MiXCR, TCRdb re-called the reads, giving one row per CDR3 protein. The table shows hundreds of thousands of distinct CDR3 sequences, with around three fifths occurring only once. Flow cytometry had shown expanded CD8+CD57+ cells in the patients chosen for sequencing. Patients had received no therapy at the time of blood sampling. This clonotype was obtained from a human donor with aplastic anemia. The sequenced sample consisted of sorted CD4+, CD8+, or CD8+CD57+ T cells (not recorded which) from PBMCs.

CDR3 region: CASSLGPPSVTFF. DNA of the CDR3: TGTGCCAGCAGCTTAGGCCCCCCGTCCGTAACTTTCTTT. J is TRBJ1-1 and V is TRBV7-9; D gene ambiguous. Trimming pared 1 base from V and 12 bases from J, leaving 15 bases between. The CDR3 is 13 residues long. Germline CDR1 reads SEHNR; CDR2 reads FQNEAQ (reference sequence).